The T cell receptor beta chain described here comes from a study of blood T cell repertoires in COVID-19 (dated by TCRdb to the early 2020s). Regarding the study in general: Collaborator samples came from the United States, Italy and Spain and covered acute and convalescent phases of COVID-19. Where HLA class I and class II types were available, the types were taken from metadata supplied by the sample provider, not from assay-based typing. A de-identified subject ID, COVID-19 status, age in years and sex were almost always included in the sample metadata. The samples were drawn from two sources: the first 160 participants of the ongoing ImmuneRACE study, and about 1,300 subjects contributed by 6 global collaborators. The repertoires were made available in a free public database intended to serve as a resource for research on the immune response to SARS-CoV-2. The dataset comprised deeply sampled blood TCRbeta repertoires from subjects exposed to, actively infected with, or recovered from COVID-19. The prospective study material was composed of cDNA or gDNA derived from T cells, B-cell-depleted T cells, or PBMCs. Beyond this particular receptor, the publication reports: The quantity of clinical and demographic metadata differed by source and by participant and was supplied without curation.

The CDR3 measures 14 amino acids from cysteine to phenylalanine. The DNA shown is the 42-base CDR3, in frame from base 1. V and J are truncated by 0 bases and 1 base respectively, leaving an intervening sequence of 7 bases. CDR1 SGHVS and CDR2 FQNEAQ were looked up in the germline V gene. In the prospective study, participants were roughly 18 to 89 years old, resided in approximately 25 geographic areas of the United States, and were enrolled through a virtual design. In the prospective study, participants were assigned to cohorts based on the clinical history participants reported in a screening survey and a study questionnaire. Mobile phlebotomists in the prospective study collected whole blood, serum and a nasopharyngeal or oropharyngeal swab from every participant. Participants in the prospective study had the option to provide additional blood draws and questionnaires over a roughly two-month period. Before DNA extraction, prospective study blood samples were shipped either frozen or at room temperature.

Comment on this clone: The antigen it recognizes is unknown. Base qualities are not provided; no much larger clone lies one nucleotide away.

TCRbeta CDR3 regions were amplified from genomic DNA using the immunoSEQ Assay, a bias-controlled multiplex PCR. On the authors' methods: Within the assay, amplification of reference gene primers was used to estimate how many nucleated cells each sample contained. To quantify the absolute abundance of each unique TCRbeta CDR3 rearrangement, sequence reads were collapsed and filtered. For each sample, productive Simpson clonality was calculated as the square root of Simpson's diversity index across productive rearrangements. As stored in TCRdb, this immuneACCESS dataset retains in-frame rearrangements with V and J assigned. A fraction of the clones does not appear; measured against another copy, unresolved V genes explain less than half of the discrepancy, and the remainder lacks a known reason. V, J and clone size were drawn from that table, and D and trimming were deduced from the DNA. The sample table contains around 200,000 clones; only one count was recorded for 86% of them. The ten largest clones add up to around 6% of the sample.

In this chain, TRBV7-8 is recombined with TRBJ2-7; TRBD2 is a weak D gene call, 5 bases matching. Sequenced input: PBMCs or T cells enriched from blood (not recorded which). The receptor was isolated from a man between 40 and 49 years old with acute COVID-19. The DNA reads as follows: TGTGCCAGCAGCTTAGCCCCGGGATCCTACGAGCAGTACTTC. Its protein product is CASSLAPGSYEQYF.